Following are 32 T cell receptor beta chains from one sample sequenced in a study of beta chain features in type 1 diabetes (dated by TCRdb to the late 2010s). Library construction relied on the immunoSEQ multiplex PCR assay. The High Capacity cDNA Reverse Transcription Kit was used to reverse transcribe all of the isolated RNA, meaning that expressed TCRB transcripts were what got sequenced. This immuneACCESS table, as held by TCRdb, lists in-frame sequences with V and J called but not all clones. Of the missing ones, under half trace to an unresolved V gene in checked studies; the others have no known cause. This sample has around 340,000 clones in its table, and less than 10% of those were observed once. The biggest ten clones account for around 0.44% of the sample. Sequenced sample: central memory CD4+ T cells from blood. These receptors all stem from a woman under 30 in good health.

There are a few counts of this clone. The chain uses TRBV7-2 and TRBJ2-5, with 10 bases fitting TRBD2. CDR3 length: 16 residues. The V gene end was trimmed by 8 bases and the J gene end by 5 bases; junction bases not matched to a gene: 14. Per germline, CDR1 SGHTA and CDR2 FQGNSA. The chain's CDR3 is CASLNGASGSRETQYF. CDR3 bases: TGTGCCAGCCTAAACGGGGCTAGCGGGAGTAGGGAGACCCAGTACTTC.

The chain employs TRBV7-2 and TRBJ2-1; 11 positions match TRBD2. Germline CDR1 and CDR2: SGHTA and FQGNSA. V shed 4 bases and J 4 bases; nucleotides not matched to a gene: 3. There are 15 residues in the CDR3. CDR3 amino acids: CASSYTSGSYNEQFF. The CDR3 nucleotides are TGTGCCAGCAGCTACACTAGCGGGAGTTACAATGAGCAGTTCTTC.

This chain connects TRBV6-6 to TRBJ1-6, with TRBD1 as a possible D gene (6 bases). Germline CDR1 and CDR2: MNHNY and SVGAGI (reference sequence). Trimming shortened V by 6 bases and J by 6 bases, and 12 bases separated the two germline ends. The CDR3 consists of 14 residues. The CDR3 DNA sequence: TGTGCCAGCAGCTATACAGGGAGTAATTCACCCCTCCACTTT. Its protein is CASSYTGSNSPLHF.

Note on this clone: One base away lies a much larger clone, so this may be a sequencing read error. The rearrangement joins TRBV7-6 to TRBJ2-6, with D unresolved. V shed 2 bases and J shed 2 bases, with 7 bases lying between them. Germline V gene sequence: CDR1 SGHVS, CDR2 FNYEAQ. This CDR3 spans 15 amino acids. For the CDR3, the DNA is TGTGCCAGCAGCTTAACTGGGGCTGGGGCCAACGTCCTGACTTTC. It specifies CASSLTGAGANVLTF.

This chain links TRBV6-5 with TRBJ2-3; D possibly corresponds to TRBD2 (5 bases). The CDR3 extends over 14 amino acids. Trimming stripped 5 bases from V and 0 bases from J, with 9 bases between. Germline V CDR1 and CDR2: MNHEY, SVGAGI. CDR3 sequence reads: CASSKADSTDTQYF. CDR3 coding DNA: TGTGCCAGCAGTAAAGCGGATAGCACAGATACGCAGTATTTT.

The V call is TRBV7-3, the J call TRBJ2-2; D is possibly TRBD1 (6 bases). The V and J ends lost 5 bases and 1 base respectively, with 11 bases between them. Germline V CDR1 and CDR2: SGHTA, FQGTGA. The CDR3 is 15 residues long. DNA for the CDR3: TGTGCCAGCAGCCAGGTGGGACAGAACACCGGGGAGCTGTTTTTT. Its translation: CASSQVGQNTGELFF.

The rearrangement joins TRBV4-3 to TRBJ2-7; TRBD2 matches at 7 bases. The CDR3 totals 15 residues. CDR1 is LGHNA and CDR2 is YSLEER in the germline V gene. Trimming removed 4 bases from V and 7 bases from J; junction bases left unmatched: 13. This CDR3 is CASSLNPAGEGEQYF. The CDR3 DNA follows: TGCGCCAGCAGCCTCAACCCTGCGGGAGAGGGGGAGCAGTACTTC.

This clone was counted between two and nine times. The chain has TRBV7-3 and TRBJ2-1; TRBD2 matches 8 bases. V was clipped by 5 bases and J by 3 bases; unmatched bases: 6. The CDR3 has 15 residues. The germline V gene encodes CDR1 SGHTA and CDR2 FQGTGA. CDR3 loop: CASSPNGGDYNEQFF. The DNA of the CDR3 is TGTGCCAGCAGCCCAAACGGGGGGGACTACAATGAGCAGTTCTTC.

The chain joins TRBV5-4 to TRBJ2-1; D remains ambiguous. The CDR3 consists of 13 residues. CDR1 and CDR2 (germline): SGHNT, YYREEE (reference sequence). Trimming removed 0 bases at V and 7 bases at J, with 8 bases between. DNA of the CDR3: TGTGCCAGCAGCTTGGCCACCTTAAATGAGCAGTTCTTC. Translation: CASSLATLNEQFF. Combining the CDR3 with reference TRBV5-4 and TRBJ2-1 gives the whole variable domain ETGVTQSPTHLIKTRGQQVTLRCSSQSGHNTVSWYQQALGQGPQFIFQYYREEENGRGNFPPRFSGLQFPNYSSELNVNALELDDSALYLCASSLATLNEQFFGPGTRLTVL.

This clone was counted a few times. The chain employs TRBV20-1 and TRBJ2-5, with no clear D. This CDR3 region has 11 residues. Trimming shortened V by 2 bases and J by 0 bases, and 1 base separated the two germline ends. Germline CDR1 reads DFQATT; CDR2 reads SNEGSKA (reference sequence). The CDR3 nucleotides read TGCAGTGCTAGACACCAAGAGACCCAGTACTTC. Translating it yields CSARHQETQYF.

The V gene is TRBV7-2, the J gene TRBJ1-2; D is perhaps TRBD1 (6 bases). V was clipped by 2 bases and J by 6 bases, with 10 bases between them. The germline CDR1 and CDR2 sequences are SGHTA and FQGNSA. The CDR3 is 13 residues long. The CDR3 loop is CASSLQQGHGYTF. The CDR3 region has the DNA TGTGCCAGCAGCTTACAACAGGGTCATGGCTACACCTTC.

The chain uses TRBV6-1 and TRBJ2-3, with a tentative D call TRBD2 (5 bases). Trimming took 5 bases from V and 0 from J, leaving 12 bases between them. The CDR3 spans 15 residues. CDR1 and CDR2 (germline): MNHNS, SASEGT. The CDR3 spells CASSWLAASTDTQYF. CDR3 nucleotides: TGTGCCAGCAGTTGGCTAGCAGCTAGCACAGATACGCAGTATTTT.

The chain joins TRBV28 to TRBJ1-2; no clear D gene. The ends were cut back, 8 bases at V and 4 bases at J, with 14 bases in the middle. The CDR3 runs 13 residues. The germline V gene has CDR1 MDHEN and CDR2 SYDVKM. The CDR3 coding sequence is TGTGCCAGCGGACCGGTCCTAGGCTATGGCTACACCTTC. Encoded protein: CASGPVLGYGYTF.

This chain connects TRBV11-2 to TRBJ2-2; D not resolved. Germline V lookup: CDR1 SGHAT, CDR2 FQNNGV. The V end was cut by 0 bases, the J end by 1 base, with 12 bases between. The CDR3 is made up of 17 amino acids. The CDR3 sequence is CASSLDLRPGNTGELFF. DNA of the CDR3: TGTGCCAGCAGCTTAGATCTGAGGCCAGGGAACACCGGGGAGCTGTTTTTT.

Ten or more counts support this clone. The chain has TRBV4-3 and TRBJ1-1, with D tentatively TRBD1 (6 bases). Germline V gene lookup returns CDR1 LGHNA and CDR2 YSLEER. The length of the CDR3 is 15 residues. The V gene lost 0 bases and the J gene lost 3 bases, with 11 bases spanning the gap. In DNA, the CDR3 is TGCGCCAGCAGCCAAGATAACACAGGGCACACTGAAGCTTTCTTT. Translating gives CASSQDNTGHTEAFF.

The chain recombines TRBV5-1 with TRBJ1-2, with D tentatively TRBD1 (5 bases). Per the germline V gene, CDR1 is SGHRS and CDR2 is YFSETQ. The CDR3 runs to 14 residues. Trimming cost V 4 bases and J 0 bases, with 10 bases left between them. For the CDR3, the DNA is TGCGCCAGCAGCCCCGGACACTCTAACTATGGCTACACCTTC. This translates into CASSPGHSNYGYTF.

This clone was observed many times. The V call is TRBV5-6, the J call TRBJ1-4; D is undetermined. The CDR3 runs 16 residues. The germline CDR1 and CDR2 sequences are SGHDT and YYEEEE. The V and J ends lost 1 base and 8 bases respectively, with 18 bases between them. CDR3 sequence: CASSLFSKVAGEKLFF. Written as DNA, the CDR3 is TGTGCCAGCAGCTTGTTTAGCAAAGTGGCCGGAGAAAAACTGTTTTTT.

The rearrangement links TRBV18 to TRBJ2-7; either TRBD1 or TRBD2 may fit D (5 bases each). Germline assignment: CDR1 KGHSH and CDR2 LQKENI. Deletions cut 3 bases from V and 6 bases from J, with 18 bases between. This CDR3 is 15 amino acids long. This CDR3 reads CASSPGPAGTREQYF. The CDR3 coding sequence is TGTGCCAGCTCACCCGGTCCGGCCGGGACCCGCGAGCAGTACTTC.

The gene calls are TRBV6-6 and TRBJ2-2; weak D call: TRBD2 (6 bases). With 6 bases removed from V and 6 bases from J, the gap between germline ends came to 14 bases. The CDR3 has 14 residues. Germline CDR1 MNHNY, CDR2 SVGAGI (reference sequence). CDR3 DNA: TGTGCCAGCAGCCGCGGGAACTTCCCCGGGGAGCTGTTTTTT. Amino acids: CASSRGNFPGELFF.

This clone was observed many times. The V call is TRBV4-3, the J call TRBJ2-1; D is unresolved. The germline V and J ends were trimmed by 3 bases and 2 bases, with 11 bases remaining between them. Germline-derived CDR1 and CDR2 are LGHNA and YSLEER. This CDR3 region has 15 residues. CDR3 DNA sequence: TGCGCCAGCAGCCAGACCCACAGCCCCTACAATGAGCAGTTCTTC. As protein: CASSQTHSPYNEQFF.

In its sample, this clone was seen a few times. Here the CDR3 reads CATGGQENYGYTF. CDR3 coding DNA: TGTGCCACGGGGGGACAGGAGAACTATGGCTACACCTTC. The rearrangement uses TRBV28 and TRBJ1-2, with 8 bases aligning to TRBD1. The length of the CDR3 is 13 residues. CDR1 MDHEN and CDR2 SYDVKM come from the germline V gene. The trim removed 10 bases at V and 2 bases at J, leaving 6 bases unmatched.

This clone appeared many times. V usage is TRBV4-3 and J usage is TRBJ1-5; possible D gene TRBD1, 5 bases. In germline, CDR1 is LGHNA, CDR2 YSLEER. CDR3 length: 15 amino acids. V lost 1 base, J lost 3 bases, and 10 bases lay in between. Here the CDR3 DNA reads TGCGCCAGCAGCCAAGGCGTAGGGACCAATCAGCCCCAGCATTTT. It is translated as CASSQGVGTNQPQHF.

Ten or more counts support this clone. J is TRBJ1-1 and V is TRBV7-2; possible D gene TRBD1, 5 bases. V lost 3 bases to trimming and J lost 1 base, with 15 bases between them. There are 16 residues in the CDR3. The germline V gene has CDR1 SGHTA and CDR2 FQGNSA. CDR3 sequence (DNA): TGTGCCAGCAGCTTTCTATCTGGACACTGGAACACTGAAGCTTTCTTT. Translating it yields CASSFLSGHWNTEAFF.

The chain combines TRBV6-6 with TRBJ2-3; 8 nucleotides match TRBD1. The germline CDR1 and CDR2 sequences are MNHNY and SVGAGI (reference sequence). The CDR3 is made up of 16 amino acids. The V gene end was trimmed by 5 bases and the J gene end by 0 bases; junction bases not matched to a gene: 7. CDR3 nucleotides: TGTGCCAGCAGTGCTTTTGGACAGGGAAGCACAGATACGCAGTATTTT. This gives the protein CASSAFGQGSTDTQYF.

DNA for the CDR3: TGTGCCAGCACCCTCAGTGGGTCTGACGAGCAGTACTTC. It encodes CASTLSGSDEQYF. This sequence joins TRBV28 and TRBJ2-7, with D uncertain. CDR3 length: 13 residues. V gave up 7 bases and J gave up 5 bases, with 15 bases separating them. The V gene's germline CDR1 is MDHEN and CDR2 SYDVKM.

V and J are TRBV28 and TRBJ2-5; tentatively, D is TRBD1 (6 bases). The CDR3 has 15 residues. Deletions cut 8 bases from V and 2 bases from J, with 18 bases between. Germline loops: CDR1 MDHEN, CDR2 SYDVKM. This chain's CDR3 is CASFQFGRGQETQYF. The CDR3 DNA sequence: TGTGCCAGCTTCCAATTTGGCAGGGGACAAGAGACCCAGTACTTC.

The rearrangement links TRBV28 to TRBJ2-3; D not certain. Germline loops: CDR1 MDHEN, CDR2 SYDVKM. This CDR3 is built from 14 residues. V dropped 6 bases and J dropped 5 bases, with 15 bases sitting between them. The CDR3 is CASSPQGARDTQYF. For the CDR3, the DNA is TGTGCCAGCAGCCCTCAAGGAGCAAGAGATACGCAGTATTTT.

This clone turned up a few times. This chain joins TRBV7-9 and TRBJ2-1; TRBD2 might be the D (5 bases). The CDR3 extends over 16 amino acids. From germline, CDR1 is SEHNR and CDR2 FQNEAQ (reference sequence). V was shortened by 1 base and J by 1 base, with 11 bases between the two germline ends. CDR3: CASSLERGNSYNEQFF. The CDR3 DNA follows: TGTGCCAGCAGCTTAGAACGGGGTAATTCCTACAATGAGCAGTTCTTC.

Only a few counts were recorded for this clone. The chain has TRBV4-2 and TRBJ2-7; unclear D gene. The germline V gene has CDR1 LGHNA and CDR2 YNFKEQ. V lost 0 bases to trimming and J lost 4 bases, with 7 bases between them. The CDR3 covers 13 residues. CDR3 sequence: CASSQDTQYEQYF. The CDR3 DNA is TGTGCCAGCAGCCAAGATACCCAATACGAGCAGTACTTC.

This clone has a count of ten or more. For the CDR3, the DNA is TGTGCCAGTAGTGATGGACTAAAGCAGTTCTTC. It translates to CASSDGLKQFF. This sequence joins TRBV19 and TRBJ2-1; tentative D call: TRBD2 (6 bases). V dropped 5 bases and J dropped 11 bases, with 10 bases sitting between them. In germline, CDR1 is LNHDA, CDR2 SQIVND (reference sequence). This CDR3 is built from 11 residues. The variable domain in full, with the rest retrieved from reference TRBV19 and TRBJ2-1, is DGGITQSPKYLFRKEGQNVTLSCEQNLNHDAMYWYRQDPGQGLRLIYYSQIVNDFQKGDIAEGYSVSREKKESFPLTVTSAQKNPTAFYLCASSDGLKQFFGPGTRLTVL.

This clone turned up a few times. This sequence joins TRBV11-1 and TRBJ1-2; 7 bases match TRBD1. The V gene end was trimmed by 5 bases and the J gene end by 5 bases; junction bases not matched to a gene: 8. CDR3 size: 14 residues. From germline, CDR1 is SGHAT and CDR2 FQDESV (reference sequence). In DNA form, the CDR3 reads TGTGCCAGCAGCCCAGAACAGGGGCGGTATGGCTACACCTTC. Translating it yields CASSPEQGRYGYTF.

This clone occurred a few times. V and J are TRBV7-8 and TRBJ2-7; 11 bases line up with TRBD2. J was trimmed by 3 bases and V by 3 bases; bases with no gene match: 1. The CDR3 contains 14 residues. Germline lookup yields CDR1 SGHVS and CDR2 FQNEAQ. CDR3 in DNA: TGTGCCAGCAGCTTTACTAGCGGGGGCTACGAGCAGTACTTC. Its protein product is CASSFTSGGYEQYF. Filled out from reference TRBV7-8 and TRBJ2-7, the complete variable domain reads GAGVSQSPRYKVAKRGQDVALRCDPISGHVSLFWYQQALGQGPEFLTYFQNEAQLDKSGLPSDRFFAERPEGSVSTLKIQRTQQEDSAVYLCASSFTSGGYEQYFGPGTRLTVT.